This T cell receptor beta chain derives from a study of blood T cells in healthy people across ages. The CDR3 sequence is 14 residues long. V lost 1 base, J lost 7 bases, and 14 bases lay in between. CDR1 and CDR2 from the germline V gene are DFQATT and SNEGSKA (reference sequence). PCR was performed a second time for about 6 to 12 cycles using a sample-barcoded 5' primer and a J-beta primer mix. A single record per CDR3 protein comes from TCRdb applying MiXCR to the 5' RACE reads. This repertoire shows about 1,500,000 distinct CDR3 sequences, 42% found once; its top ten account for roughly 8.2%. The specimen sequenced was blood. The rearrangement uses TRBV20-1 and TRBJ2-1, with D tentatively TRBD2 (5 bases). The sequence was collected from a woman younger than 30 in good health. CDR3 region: CSARGPRRENEQFF. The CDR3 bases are TGCAGTGCTAGAGGGCCGAGAAGGGAGAATGAGCAGTTCTTC.